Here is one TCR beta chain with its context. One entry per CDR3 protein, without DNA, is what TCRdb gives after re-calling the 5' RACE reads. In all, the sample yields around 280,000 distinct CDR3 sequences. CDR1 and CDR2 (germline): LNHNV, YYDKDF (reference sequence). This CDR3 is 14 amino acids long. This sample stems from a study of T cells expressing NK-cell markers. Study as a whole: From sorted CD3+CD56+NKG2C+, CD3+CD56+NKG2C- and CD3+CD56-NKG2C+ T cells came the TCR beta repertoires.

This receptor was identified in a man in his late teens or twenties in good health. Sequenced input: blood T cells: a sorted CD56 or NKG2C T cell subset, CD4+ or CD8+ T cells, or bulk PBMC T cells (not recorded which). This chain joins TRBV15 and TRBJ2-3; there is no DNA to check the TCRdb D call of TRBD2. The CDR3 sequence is CATSQAGSTDTQYF.